The 26 T cell receptor beta chains in this list originate from one sample, sequenced in a study of T cells in narcolepsy. Profiled with immunoSEQ multiplex PCR; TCRdb holds only in-frame clones, not every one. The sample lists about 34,000 clones, 81% occurring once. Sequenced input: memory (CD45RA-) CD4+ T cells from blood. The receptors here all came from a human donor in good health.

J is TRBJ1-1 and V is TRBV30; the D is unclear. V shed 0 bases and J shed 2 bases, with 10 bases lying between them. Germline loops: CDR1 GTSNPN, CDR2 SVGIG (reference sequence). The CDR3 contains 14 residues. The CDR3 sequence: CAWSVVLFNTEAFF. The CDR3, as DNA: TGTGCCTGGAGTGTGGTCCTGTTTAACACTGAAGCTTTCTTT.

This clone was seen just once. This chain uses TRBV5-4 with TRBJ2-1; D not resolved. Trimming removed 4 bases from V and 0 bases from J, with 14 bases in between. Germline V gives CDR1 SGHNT, CDR2 YYREEE (reference sequence). CDR3 size: 16 residues. The CDR3 DNA reads as TGTGCCAGCAGCCCACACGGCGGTTCCTCCTACAATGAGCAGTTCTTC. Protein: CASSPHGGSSYNEQFF.

The chain uses TRBV29-1 and TRBJ1-1; D uncertain. Trimming pared 4 bases from V and 0 bases from J, leaving 12 bases between. The CDR3 contains 14 residues. Germline CDR1 reads SQVTM; CDR2 reads ANQGSEA. The CDR3 spells CSVGGGVMNTEAFF. The CDR3 nucleotides read TGCAGCGTTGGAGGAGGCGTGATGAACACTGAAGCTTTCTTT. The whole variable domain, filled in from reference TRBV29-1 and TRBJ1-1, reads SAVISQKPSRDICQRGTSLTIQCQVDSQVTMMFWYRQQPGQSLTLIATANQGSEATYESGFVIDKFPISRPNLTFSTLTVSNMSPEDSSIYLCSVGGGVMNTEAFFGQGTRLTVV.

The rearrangement uses TRBV6-1 and TRBJ2-1; TRBD2 matches 10 bases. V was pared by 2 bases and J by 8 bases, with 6 bases of the junction left unmatched. The CDR3 runs 15 residues. Per the germline V gene, CDR1 is MNHNS and CDR2 is SASEGT. The CDR3 DNA follows: TGTGCCAGCAGTGAATCAGCGGGGGGGCTGCATGAGCAGTTCTTC. This translates into CASSESAGGLHEQFF.

The gene calls are TRBV25-1 and TRBJ1-1; 7 positions agree with TRBD1. The junction had 5 bases not matched to a gene; V was cut back by 4 bases and J by 0 bases. CDR1 and CDR2 from the germline V gene are MGHDK and SYGVNS. The CDR3 contains 15 residues. The CDR3 loop reads CASSAIQGLNTEAFF. The CDR3 nucleotides read TGTGCCAGCAGTGCTATACAGGGGCTGAACACTGAAGCTTTCTTT. Full variable domain (outside the CDR3, taken from reference TRBV25-1 and TRBJ1-1): EADIYQTPRYLVIGTGKKITLECSQTMGHDKMYWYQQDPGMELHLIHYSYGVNSTEKGDLSSESTVSRIRTEHFPLTLESARPSHTSQYLCASSAIQGLNTEAFFGQGTRLTVV.

This clone came up a few times. V is TRBV4-1 and J is TRBJ1-6; no reliable D call. Per the germline V gene, CDR1 is MGHRA and CDR2 is YSYEKL. Trimming stripped 1 base from V and 8 bases from J, with 18 bases between. The CDR3 runs to 17 residues. The CDR3 DNA is TGCGCCAGCAGCCAAGGACTTGTTGTCAGCCAGGATTCACCCCTCCACTTT. Encoded protein: CASSQGLVVSQDSPLHF.

The chain links TRBV6-1 to TRBJ1-6; a weak D match, TRBD1 (5 bases). V lost 6 bases and J 11 bases, leaving 17 bases between the germline ends. Looked up from germline, CDR1 is MNHNS and CDR2 is SASEGT. The CDR3 runs to 14 residues. The DNA for the CDR3 is TGTGCCAGCAGCCTGGCCTCAGGGTGGACACCCCTCCACTTT. Its protein product is CASSLASGWTPLHF.

V usage is TRBV30 and J usage is TRBJ1-2; D perhaps matches TRBD1 (5 bases). The CDR3 runs to 15 residues. Trimming removed 3 bases from V and 2 bases from J, with 16 bases in between. Germline values: CDR1 GTSNPN, CDR2 SVGIG (reference sequence). The CDR3 region has the DNA TGTGCCTGGAGACCTACTCCGGGACGAAACTATGGCTACACCTTC. It is translated as CAWRPTPGRNYGYTF.

The chain joins TRBV7-2 to TRBJ2-1; 12 positions match TRBD2. V gave up 5 bases and J gave up 9 bases; unmatched junction bases: 11. Germline V gene data show CDR1 as SGHTA and CDR2 as FQGNSA. CDR3 length: 16 amino acids. The DNA of the CDR3 is TGTGCCAGCAGCAGGGGGACTAGCGGGTTTTCGGGTGAGCAGTTCTTC. The encoded protein is CASSRGTSGFSGEQFF.

CDR3 protein: CASHQDGNGSPLHF. The CDR3 DNA reads as TGTGCCAGTCACCAGGACGGGAATGGTTCACCCCTCCACTTT. The chain is built from TRBV19 and TRBJ1-6, with D unclear. The CDR3 is 14 amino acids. Trimming took 8 bases from V and 9 from J, leaving 17 bases between them. Germline V lookup: CDR1 LNHDA, CDR2 SQIVND (reference sequence).

CDR3 DNA: TGTGCCAGCAGCTCCCGGGACAGGGTATTATACGAGCAGTACTTC. It encodes CASSSRDRVLYEQYF. This chain joins TRBV7-8 and TRBJ2-7; 9 bases are shared with TRBD1. The length of the CDR3 is 15 residues. The V and J ends lost 4 bases and 4 bases, in that order; junction bases with no gene match: 8. Germline CDR1 reads SGHVS; CDR2 reads FQNEAQ.

The J gene is TRBJ2-1, the V gene TRBV5-1; D perhaps matches TRBD1 (7 bases). The ends were cut back, 0 bases at V and 7 bases at J, with 17 bases in the middle. CDR1 is SGHRS and CDR2 is YFSETQ in the germline V gene. The CDR3 totals 16 residues. The CDR3: CASSLGTGGGSNEQFF. CDR3 DNA: TGCGCCAGCAGCTTGGGGACAGGAGGAGGGTCGAATGAGCAGTTCTTC.

The CDR3 coding sequence is TGTGCCAGTACCCCAAGGGAGGACAGTTATAGCAATCAGCCCCAGCATTTT. Protein product: CASTPREDSYSNQPQHF. The rearrangement joins TRBV19 to TRBJ1-5; tentative D call: TRBD1 (6 bases). The V end lost 7 bases, the J end lost 0 bases, and 19 bases lay between the germline ends. CDR1 LNHDA and CDR2 SQIVND come from the germline V gene (reference sequence). The CDR3 runs to 17 residues. The entire variable domain, with the rest obtained from reference TRBV19 and TRBJ1-5, is as follows: DGGITQSPKYLFRKEGQNVTLSCEQNLNHDAMYWYRQDPGQGLRLIYYSQIVNDFQKGDIAEGYSVSREKKESFPLTVTSAQKNPTAFYLCASTPREDSYSNQPQHFGDGTRLSIL.

The V call is TRBV19, the J call TRBJ1-1; D ambiguous. The CDR3 totals 14 residues. The germline V gene encodes CDR1 LNHDA and CDR2 SQIVND (reference sequence). Trimming pared 3 bases from V and 1 base from J, leaving 9 bases between. The CDR3 DNA reads TGTGCCAGTAGTATTGGTCGCCAGAACACTGAAGCTTTCTTT. This encodes CASSIGRQNTEAFF.

The chain uses TRBV7-2 and TRBJ2-5, with TRBD2 as a possible D gene (7 bases). Germline CDR1 and CDR2: SGHTA and FQGNSA. The V gene lost 1 base and the J gene lost 2 bases, with 14 bases spanning the gap. The CDR3 consists of 16 residues. In DNA, the CDR3 is TGTGCCAGCAGCTTAGGGGCCAGGGGAGGGCAAGAGACCCAGTACTTC. Its translation: CASSLGARGGQETQYF. Drawing the rest from reference TRBV7-2 and TRBJ2-5, the complete variable domain is GAGVSQSPSNKVTEKGKDVELRCDPISGHTALYWYRQSLGQGLEFLIYFQGNSAPDKSGLPSDRFSAERTGGSVSTLTIQRTQQEDSAVYLCASSLGARGGQETQYFGPGTRLLVL.

CDR3 sequence (DNA): TGTGCCACCAGCAGAGCGGTTAGCTCCTACAATGAGCAGTTCTTC. Amino acid sequence: CATSRAVSSYNEQFF. The chain carries TRBV15 and TRBJ2-1; no reliable D call. The germline V and J ends were trimmed by 1 base and 0 bases, with 7 bases remaining between them. Germline assignment: CDR1 LNHNV and CDR2 YYDKDF (reference sequence). This CDR3 spans 15 amino acids.

The chain couples TRBV5-6 to TRBJ2-7; D gene ambiguous. Germline lookup yields CDR1 SGHDT and CDR2 YYEEEE. Trimming cost V 2 bases and J 0 bases, with 9 bases left between them. The CDR3 loop spans 14 amino acids. CDR3 bases: TGTGCCAGCAGCTTCGGGTTCGGCTCCTACGAGCAGTACTTC. It codes for CASSFGFGSYEQYF.

This chain's CDR3 is CASSEPARRDLYEQYF. As DNA, the CDR3 is TGTGCCAGCAGTGAACCCGCCAGGAGGGACCTCTACGAGCAGTACTTC. This chain connects TRBV6-1 to TRBJ2-7, with D maybe TRBD2 (6 bases). CDR3 length: 16 residues. The germline V and J ends were trimmed by 2 bases and 3 bases, with 17 bases remaining between them. The germline V gene has CDR1 MNHNS and CDR2 SASEGT.

The CDR3 bases are TGTGCCAGCAGCTTGGGGCAGCAAAAATATGGCTACACCTTC. This sequence encodes CASSLGQQKYGYTF. The genes are TRBV5-6 and TRBJ1-2; D unclear. Germline CDR1 is SGHDT and CDR2 is YYEEEE. This CDR3 contains 14 residues. V was pared by 0 bases and J by 5 bases, with 11 bases between.

This clone was counted only a few times. V is TRBV5-1 and J is TRBJ1-2; tentative D call: TRBD1 (6 bases). Trimming cost V 5 bases and J 8 bases, with 16 bases left between them. This CDR3 region has 13 residues. Germline-derived CDR1 and CDR2 are SGHRS and YFSETQ. CDR3 in amino acids: CASSPDRFGGYTF. The DNA of the CDR3 is TGCGCCAGCAGTCCCGACAGGTTTGGCGGCTACACCTTC.

The chain carries TRBV7-2 and TRBJ2-3, with TRBD2 identical over 12 bases. Germline CDR1 and CDR2: SGHTA and FQGNSA. CDR3 length equals 15 residues. The junction had 7 bases not matched to a gene; V was cut back by 4 bases and J by 8 bases. CDR3 protein: CASSYRLAGAGTQYF. The CDR3 nucleotides are TGTGCCAGCAGCTACCGACTAGCGGGAGCTGGTACGCAGTATTTT.

This clone occurred a few times. The chain has TRBV13 and TRBJ2-3; D gene uncertain. The CDR3 totals 12 residues. V was shortened by 1 base and J by 5 bases, with 4 bases between the two germline ends. CDR1 and CDR2 (germline): PRHDT, FYEKMQ (reference sequence). The CDR3 region is CASSLDRDTQYF. Written as DNA, the CDR3 is TGTGCCAGCAGCTTAGACAGAGATACGCAGTATTTT.

A remark on this clone: Different DNA sequences within this sample yield the same CDR3. The genes are TRBV2 and TRBJ2-5; D could derive from TRBD1 or TRBD2 (5 bases each). This CDR3 has 17 amino acids. Trimming took off 3 bases at V and 1 base at J, with 18 bases between the two ends. CDR1 SNHLY and CDR2 FYNNEI come from the germline V gene. CDR3 nucleotide sequence: TGTGCCAGCAGTGATTTTGTGGGGCTTGGGGGCCAAGAGACCCAGTACTTC. It translates to CASSDFVGLGGQETQYF.

The rearrangement links TRBV5-1 to TRBJ2-6; no clear D gene. CDR1 and CDR2 (germline): SGHRS, YFSETQ. V was pared by 2 bases and J by 0 bases, with 6 bases between. The CDR3 is 15 amino acids. Written as DNA, the CDR3 is TGCGCCAGCAGCTTAGGCAGCTCTGGGGCCAACGTCCTGACTTTC. As protein: CASSLGSSGANVLTF.

V and J are TRBV6-5 and TRBJ1-6, with D possibly TRBD1 on 6 matching bases. Trimming stripped 6 bases from V and 4 bases from J, with 7 bases between. Germline CDR1 and CDR2: MNHEY and SVGAGI. The CDR3 has 13 residues. Written as DNA, the CDR3 is TGTGCCAGCAGGGACAGTTATAATTCACCCCTCCACTTT. Translated: CASRDSYNSPLHF.

The CDR3 loop reads CASSPGQHPGEKLFF. The CDR3 DNA is TGCGCCAGCAGCCCGGGACAGCACCCGGGGGAAAAACTGTTTTTT. The chain couples TRBV5-1 to TRBJ1-4; 7 bases map to TRBD1. Germline CDR1 SGHRS, CDR2 YFSETQ. V lost 4 bases, J lost 8 bases, and 11 bases stayed unmatched. The CDR3 runs to 15 residues.